The TCR beta chain described here comes from a study of blood T cell repertoires in COVID-19. Study-level background: Acute and convalescent COVID-19 samples came from the United States, Italy and Spain. The analysed material was cDNA or gDNA that came from T cells, B-cell-depleted T cells, or PBMCs.

The ends were cut back, 2 bases at V and 5 bases at J, with 12 bases in the middle. Germline V gene sequence: CDR1 MGHDK, CDR2 SYGVNS. CDR3 length equals 15 residues. This clone appeared a single time. Per the original methods: How many nucleated cells were present was estimated from reference gene primer amplification. Data came from immunoSEQ multiplex PCR; TCRdb stores just in-frame clones and leaves some out. That table gives V, J and clone size, and the DNA gave D and trimming. Of some 190,000 clones detected, roughly 80% appear once; the ten largest clones hold 5.5% to 8.5%. The sequence was obtained from a man in his fifties or sixties with acute or convalescent COVID-19. The chain employs TRBV25-1 and TRBJ1-4; possible D gene TRBD1, 6 bases. The sequencing sample was made of peripheral blood. The CDR3 spells CASSETAGVNEKLFF. The CDR3 region has the DNA TGTGCCAGCAGTGAAACTGCAGGGGTGAATGAAAAACTGTTTTTT.